The rows below give T cell receptor beta chains drawn from one sample of a study of T cells in localized non-small cell lung cancer. Data came from immunoSEQ multiplex PCR; TCRdb stores just in-frame clones and leaves some out. The sample has tens of thousands of clones, 75% to 85% seen once. The sequencing here drew on peripheral blood, taken before any cancer treatment. Source of these receptors: a female donor aged 60 or older with stage I lung adenocarcinoma. CDR3s include the opening cysteine and the closing phenylalanine or tryptophan. D genes are given only for firm matches. A row's size may be missing; if present it is once, few, many or a size class.

j_call | clone_size | d_call | v_call | cdr3_nt | cdr3_aa
TRBJ1-6 | . | . | TRBV7-2 | TGTGCCAGCAGCTCGGAGGTTCGGAATTCACCCCTCCACTTT | CASSSEVRNSPLHF
TRBJ1-4 | . | TRBD1 | TRBV4-2 | TGTGCCAGCAGCCCTGCGGGGGGACAGGGAGAAGAAAAACTGTTTTTT | CASSPAGGQGEEKLFF
TRBJ1-2 | . | . | TRBV5-4 | TGTGCCAGCGGGGGATCCCTAAGTGGCTACACCTTC | CASGGSLSGYTF
TRBJ2-1 | . | . | TRBV29-1 | TGCAGCGTTCCTCGGAGAAATGAGCAGTTCTTC | CSVPRRNEQFF
TRBJ1-1 | . | . | TRBV19 | TGTGCCAGTAGTATAGGTTTCAGTACAACTGAAGCTTTCTTT | CASSIGFSTTEAFF
TRBJ1-1 | few | . | TRBV30 | TGTGCCTGGAGTAGAGGGATCACTGAAGCTTTCTTT | CAWSRGITEAFF
TRBJ2-3 | . | . | TRBV13 | TGTGCCAGCAGCTTAAAGGGTAGAGATACGCAGTATTTT | CASSLKGRDTQYF
TRBJ2-1 | . | TRBD1 | TRBV10-3 | TGTGCCATCAGCGGGACAGGTACCAATGAGCAGTTCTTC | CAISGTGTNEQFF
TRBJ2-3 | . | . | TRBV5-4 | TGTGCCAGCAGCCTGGGGCCCCACACAGATACGCAGTATTTT | CASSLGPHTDTQYF
TRBJ1-1 | . | . | TRBV7-2 | TGTGCCAGCAGCTTAAGATTTTCCGGGTCTGAAGCTTTCTTT | CASSLRFSGSEAFF
TRBJ1-5 | . | TRBD1 | TRBV6-1 | TGTGCCAGCACCCTAGGGACAGTCAATCAGCCCCAGCATTTT | CASTLGTVNQPQHF
TRBJ2-5 | . | . | TRBV5-4 | TGTGCCAGCAGCTTGACAAGGGGAACGGGGAGAGAGACCCAGTACTTC | CASSLTRGTGRETQYF
TRBJ2-1 | . | . | TRBV19 | TGTGCCAGTAGTTTCCAGACAGGACCCAATGAGCAGTTCTTC | CASSFQTGPNEQFF
TRBJ1-3 | . | . | TRBV9 | TGTGCCAGCAGCCTGGGCCCCGAAGACACCATATATTTT | CASSLGPEDTIYF
TRBJ1-3 | . | . | TRBV6-1 | TGTGCCAGCAGTGATCGCGGAAACACCATATATTTT | CASSDRGNTIYF
TRBJ1-2 | . | . | TRBV19 | TGTGCCAGTAGTATAACTAACTATGGCTACACCTTC | CASSITNYGYTF
TRBJ2-1 | . | TRBD2 | TRBV7-2 | TGTGCCAGCAGCTACTCTAGCGGGGGTAACTCCTACAATGAGCAGTTCTTC | CASSYSSGGNSYNEQFF
TRBJ1-1 | few | TRBD1 | TRBV5-1 | TGCGCCAGCAGCAGGACAGGGCCCCACACTGAAGCTTTCTTT | CASSRTGPHTEAFF
TRBJ2-1 | many | . | TRBV15 | TGTGCCACCAGCAGAGAGAGAGGAAGGACAGTCGCCTCCTACAATGAGCAGTTCTTC | CATSRERGRTVASYNEQFF
TRBJ2-7 | . | TRBD1 | TRBV6-1 | TGTGCCAGCAGGGGACAGGGGACAACCTACGAGCAGTACTTC | CASRGQGTTYEQYF
TRBJ2-3 | . | . | TRBV5-3 | TGTGCCAGAACCCTAAGGGGGGGCGCTGAACCAGATACGCAGTATTTT | CARTLRGGAEPDTQYF
TRBJ1-3 | . | . | TRBV25-1 | TGTGCCAGCAGTGATCGTTTGTCCAGCCACTCTGGAAACACCATATATTTT | CASSDRLSSHSGNTIYF
TRBJ2-3 | . | . | TRBV4-1 | TGCGCCAGCAGCCGAGCGGAGGTAGGAGATACGCAGTATTTT | CASSRAEVGDTQYF
TRBJ2-7 | few | . | TRBV27 | TGTGCCAGCAGTTTACGGGGCCCGACGTTCTACGAGCAGTACTTC | CASSLRGPTFYEQYF